What follows are 25 T cell receptor beta chains derived from one specimen sequenced in a study of technical replicates of blood from four donors. Repertoires were generated with immunoSEQ multiplex PCR, while TCRdb's copy carries only in-frame clones and drops some. The sample lists about 69,000 clones, approximately 88% seen once, with 4% to 5% in the top ten. The sample consisted of PBMCs. The receptor source for this set is a human donor in good health. Some clones in this sample may be carry-over from other donors' samples.

The V and J genes are TRBV7-2 and TRBJ2-7, with 10 bases identical to TRBD2. Per the germline V gene, CDR1 is SGHTA and CDR2 is FQGNSA. Trimming removed 4 bases from V and 1 base from J; junction bases left unmatched: 10. The CDR3 has 17 amino acids. The CDR3 reads CASSSGTSEWVSYEQYF. CDR3 coding DNA: TGTGCCAGCAGCTCCGGGACTAGCGAGTGGGTGTCCTACGAGCAGTACTTC.

CDR3 in amino acids: CASSDGTSGGEQFF. CDR3 DNA: TGTGCCAGCAGTGACGGGACTAGCGGCGGTGAGCAGTTCTTC. The chain has TRBV6-4 and TRBJ2-1, with TRBD2 identical over 11 bases. The CDR3 has 14 amino acids. CDR1 is MRHNA, CDR2 SNTAGT, per germline. The J segment lost 9 bases and the V segment lost 2 bases, leaving 3 bases of the junction unmatched.

V gene TRBV7-9 combines with J gene TRBJ1-2; no clear D gene. The germline gives CDR1 SEHNR, CDR2 FQNEAQ (reference sequence). The CDR3 has 13 amino acids. Trimming took off 2 bases at V and 1 base at J, with 5 bases between the two ends. The CDR3 coding sequence is TGTGCCAGCAGCTTAATAGTTAACTATGGCTACACCTTC. This translates into CASSLIVNYGYTF.

The rearrangement joins TRBV18 to TRBJ1-4, with a weak D call TRBD1 (5 bases). V was trimmed by 4 bases and J by 0 bases, leaving 6 bases between them. Per germline, CDR1 KGHSH and CDR2 LQKENI. The CDR3 extends over 14 amino acids. The CDR3 protein is CASSQQATNEKLFF. CDR3 bases: TGTGCCAGCTCACAACAGGCAACTAATGAAAAACTGTTTTTT.

The J gene is TRBJ2-2, the V gene TRBV5-1, with D possibly being TRBD2 (6 bases). The germline V and J ends were trimmed by 2 bases and 4 bases, with 12 bases remaining between them. This CDR3 has 15 amino acids. CDR1 is SGHRS and CDR2 is YFSETQ in the germline V gene. CDR3 sequence: CASSFSPGVTGELFF. CDR3 coding DNA: TGCGCCAGCAGCTTTAGCCCGGGGGTCACCGGGGAGCTGTTTTTT.

The chain combines TRBV5-1 with TRBJ2-7; D is uncertain. Germline CDR1 and CDR2: SGHRS and YFSETQ. The CDR3 has 13 amino acids. Trimming took off 1 base at V and 6 bases at J, with 11 bases between the two ends. The CDR3 is CASSLRASSEQYF. CDR3 bases: TGCGCCAGCAGCTTGAGAGCCTCTAGCGAGCAGTACTTC.

The chain links TRBV7-6 to TRBJ1-1; a possible D gene is TRBD1 (6 bases). CDR1 and CDR2 (germline): SGHVS, FNYEAQ. V was shortened by 5 bases and J by 1 base, with 20 bases between the two germline ends. The CDR3 is 17 amino acids. The DNA for the CDR3 is TGTGCCAGCAGCATGCAGGGGAAGGCCGTTCAGAACACTGAAGCTTTCTTT. This codes for CASSMQGKAVQNTEAFF.

The chain links TRBV19 to TRBJ2-2; 12 bases are a match to TRBD2. The V segment lost 10 bases and the J segment 6 bases; nucleotides outside the gene matches: 6. The CDR3 spans 14 residues. Germline V lookup: CDR1 LNHDA, CDR2 SQIVND (reference sequence). This chain's CDR3 is CATRLAGVAGELFF. The CDR3 DNA reads TGTGCCACCAGACTAGCGGGAGTAGCCGGGGAGCTGTTTTTT.

This clone showed up just a few times. V gene TRBV9 combines with J gene TRBJ1-1; no firm D call. The germline V gene encodes CDR1 SGDLS and CDR2 YYNGEE. CDR3 length equals 12 residues. V lost 5 bases and J 1 base, leaving 6 bases between the germline ends. CDR3 in amino acids: CASSGGNTEAFF. DNA for the CDR3: TGTGCCAGCAGTGGAGGGAACACTGAAGCTTTCTTT.

This sequence joins TRBV6-4 and TRBJ2-7; TRBD2 agrees at 8 bases. The CDR3 is 16 residues long. Trimming removed 8 bases from V and 6 bases from J; junction bases left unmatched: 18. Germline V gives CDR1 MRHNA, CDR2 SNTAGT. Here the CDR3 DNA reads TGTGCCAGCGGACGTCCCACTGGGCGGGGGGTCCTCGAGCAGTACTTC. This gives the protein CASGRPTGRGVLEQYF.

This chain uses TRBV5-1 with TRBJ2-2; maybe TRBD2 (6 bases). The V end was cut by 4 bases, the J end by 2 bases, with 12 bases between. The germline V gene encodes CDR1 SGHRS and CDR2 YFSETQ. The CDR3 is 15 amino acids. Here the CDR3 DNA reads TGCGCCAGCAGCCCCCGGGGGATCAACACCGGGGAGCTGTTTTTT. Its protein product is CASSPRGINTGELFF.

The rearrangement uses TRBV7-9 and TRBJ1-1, with a weak D call TRBD1 (5 bases). Germline CDR1 SEHNR, CDR2 FQNEAQ (reference sequence). V shed 1 base and J shed 4 bases, with 13 bases lying between them. The CDR3 has 15 amino acids. CDR3: CASSLGGGEGTEAFF. CDR3 sequence (DNA): TGTGCCAGCAGCTTAGGAGGAGGGGAGGGCACTGAAGCTTTCTTT.

The chain uses TRBV6-6 and TRBJ1-2; 7 nucleotides align to TRBD1. Germline V gene sequence: CDR1 MNHNY, CDR2 SVGAGI (reference sequence). The CDR3 runs 12 residues. V trimming: 4 bases; J trimming: 5 bases; junction bases outside the gene matches: 1. The CDR3: CASSSTGYGYTF. As DNA, the CDR3 is TGTGCCAGCAGTTCGACAGGGTATGGCTACACCTTC.

The J gene is TRBJ2-1, the V gene TRBV4-3; D is uncertain. The CDR3 has 16 residues. Trimming removed 0 bases from V and 10 bases from J, with 19 bases in between. Germline V gene sequence: CDR1 LGHNA, CDR2 YSLEER. The CDR3 DNA reads as TGCGCCAGCAGCCAAGATCGGCCCGAGGTAGTCGGAGAGCAGTTCTTC. It codes for CASSQDRPEVVGEQFF.

The rearrangement uses TRBV2 and TRBJ1-1; 9 bases line up with TRBD1. The CDR3 runs 13 residues. Trimming took 6 bases from V and 7 from J; bases not matched to a gene: 6. CDR1 is SNHLY and CDR2 is FYNNEI in the germline V gene. The CDR3 loop reads CASSSGQGREAFF. CDR3 nucleotides: TGTGCCAGCAGCTCGGGACAGGGCCGTGAAGCTTTCTTT.

The rearrangement joins TRBV29-1 to TRBJ2-5, with D perhaps matching TRBD2 (5 bases). The CDR3 has 11 amino acids. The germline CDR1 and CDR2 sequences are SQVTM and ANQGSEA. Trimming stripped 4 bases from V and 5 bases from J, with 8 bases between. The DNA for the CDR3 is TGCAGCGTTGGGAGGTCCGAGACCCAGTACTTC. Translated, it gives CSVGRSETQYF.

For the CDR3, the DNA is TGCGCCAGCTCCCGGGACAGCCAAGAGACCCAGTACTTC. It encodes CASSRDSQETQYF. The chain carries TRBV5-1 and TRBJ2-5, with 7 bases fitting TRBD1. Trimming took 7 bases from V and 1 from J; bases not matched to a gene: 4. This CDR3 contains 13 residues. The germline V gene has CDR1 SGHRS and CDR2 YFSETQ.

The chain couples TRBV30 to TRBJ2-1, with TRBD1 matching 11 bases. This CDR3 comprises 15 residues. J lost 4 bases, V lost 2 bases, and 4 bases had no gene match. Germline assignment: CDR1 GTSNPN and CDR2 SVGIG (reference sequence). DNA of the CDR3: TGTGCCTGGAGTTGGACAGGGGGCGCGTACAATGAGCAGTTCTTC. The encoded protein is CAWSWTGGAYNEQFF.

This chain uses TRBV7-2 with TRBJ1-2; weak D call: TRBD1 (6 bases). The CDR3 runs to 14 residues. CDR1 is SGHTA, CDR2 FQGNSA, per germline. V was clipped by 5 bases and J by 3 bases, with 13 bases between them. The CDR3: CASSPYRVYYGYTF. In DNA form, the CDR3 reads TGTGCCAGCAGCCCCTACAGGGTTTACTATGGCTACACCTTC.

This clone appeared once. The chain recombines TRBV30 with TRBJ1-4; 7 bases match TRBD1. V shed 2 bases and J 5 bases; nucleotides not matched to a gene: 8. This CDR3 region has 15 residues. Germline CDR1 GTSNPN, CDR2 SVGIG (reference sequence). CDR3 in amino acids: CAWSRGGQVNEKLFF. The DNA of the CDR3 is TGTGCCTGGAGTAGGGGCGGACAGGTCAATGAAAAACTGTTTTTT.

This clone was picked up one time. V and J are TRBV7-9 and TRBJ1-4; D perhaps matches TRBD1 (5 bases). Germline values: CDR1 SEHNR, CDR2 FQNEAQ (reference sequence). V was clipped by 1 base and J by 7 bases, with 13 bases between them. CDR3 length equals 15 residues. The CDR3 coding sequence is TGTGCCAGCAGCTTAGAACGGGGGTCCGCTGAAAAACTGTTTTTT. Residues: CASSLERGSAEKLFF.

The chain recombines TRBV6-5 with TRBJ1-4; a possible D gene is TRBD1 (5 bases). The CDR3 consists of 14 residues. Germline CDR1 is MNHEY and CDR2 is SVGAGI. V gave up 4 bases and J gave up 5 bases, with 11 bases separating them. The CDR3 reads CASSFRVGNEKLFF. The CDR3 DNA reads as TGTGCCAGCAGTTTCAGGGTAGGGAATGAAAAACTGTTTTTT.

This chain uses TRBV19 with TRBJ1-5, with D perhaps TRBD1 (5 bases). The V and J ends lost 5 bases and 4 bases respectively, with 18 bases between them. CDR3 size: 16 residues. The germline gives CDR1 LNHDA, CDR2 SQIVND (reference sequence). The CDR3 loop reads CASSPGGGPQNQPQHF. The DNA of the CDR3 is TGTGCCAGTAGTCCCGGCGGGGGTCCACAGAATCAGCCCCAGCATTTT.

The chain has TRBV23-1 and TRBJ1-5; TRBD1 agrees at 7 bases. TRBV23-1 counts as an open reading frame of uncertain function. After removal of 3 bases from V and 2 bases from J, the junction contained 4 bases not matched to a gene. The CDR3 is made up of 15 amino acids. The CDR3 loop is CASSQRGQGNQPQHF. The CDR3, as DNA: TGCGCCAGCAGTCAGAGAGGACAGGGCAATCAGCCCCAGCATTTT.

This sequence joins TRBV13 and TRBJ2-2; D gene ambiguous. The CDR3 has 17 amino acids. V lost 5 bases and J lost 0, with 16 bases in between. Germline CDR1 reads PRHDT; CDR2 reads FYEKMQ (reference sequence). Here the CDR3 reads CASSPSRLWANTGELFF. The CDR3 bases are TGTGCCAGCAGCCCCAGCAGGCTTTGGGCGAACACCGGGGAGCTGTTTTTT.